The 11 T cell receptor beta chains listed next were all sequenced from one sample in a study of shared clonotypes between healthy human individuals (dated by TCRdb to the early 2020s). Preparation of the library involved the immunoSEQ multiplex PCR assay. This immuneACCESS table, as held by TCRdb, lists in-frame sequences with V and J called but not all clones. Of the missing ones, under half trace to an unresolved V gene in checked studies; the others have no known cause. A total of hundreds of thousands of clones appear in this sample, roughly 83% of them only once. The top ten hold roughly 13% of the sample. Sequencing was done on a sample of PBMCs. The source of these receptors is a woman between 40 and 55 years old in good health. Some clones in this sample may be carry-over from other donors' samples.

J is TRBJ1-1 and V is TRBV7-3, with 7 nucleotides matching TRBD1. The CDR3 has 14 residues. V dropped 5 bases and J dropped 4; count of bases not matched to a gene: 7. Germline lookup yields CDR1 SGHTA and CDR2 FQGTGA. The CDR3 sequence: CASSPGGQPTEAFF. The CDR3 DNA reads as TGTGCCAGCAGCCCGGGGGGACAGCCCACTGAAGCTTTCTTT.

This rearrangement joins TRBV7-2 to TRBJ2-5; D might be TRBD1 (5 bases). V was trimmed by 5 bases and J by 4 bases, leaving 11 bases between them. This CDR3 spans 13 amino acids. Germline V lookup: CDR1 SGHTA, CDR2 FQGNSA. The CDR3 protein is CASSQGFRETQYF. The CDR3 DNA reads as TGTGCCAGCAGCCAGGGTTTCAGAGAGACCCAGTACTTC.

This sequence joins TRBV7-2 and TRBJ2-2; 7 bases line up with TRBD1. The CDR3 runs 16 residues. Germline lookup yields CDR1 SGHTA and CDR2 FQGNSA. J lost 0 bases, V lost 4 bases, and 5 bases had no gene match. CDR3 in amino acids: CASSSPRGSNTGELFF. The CDR3 bases are TGTGCCAGCAGCTCCCCCAGGGGGTCGAACACCGGGGAGCTGTTTTTT.

The chain combines TRBV5-5 with TRBJ2-7; 9 bases fit TRBD1. With V trimmed by 0 bases and J by 2 bases, 6 bases remained unmatched. The germline V gene encodes CDR1 SGHKS and CDR2 YYEKEE (reference sequence). The CDR3 has 16 amino acids. The DNA for the CDR3 is TGTGCCAGCAGCTTGGCCCCGGGACAGGGACCCTACGAGCAGTACTTC. The encoded protein is CASSLAPGQGPYEQYF.

This chain uses TRBV18 with TRBJ2-7; the match to TRBD2 covers 7 bases. Trimming removed 3 bases from V and 2 bases from J; junction bases left unmatched: 7. The V gene's germline CDR1 is KGHSH and CDR2 LQKENI. The CDR3 totals 15 residues. As DNA, the CDR3 is TGTGCCAGCTCACCTCAACTAGCGACAACCTACGAGCAGTACTTC. Protein: CASSPQLATTYEQYF. Variable domain in full (rest from reference TRBV18 and TRBJ2-7): NAGVMQNPRHLVRRRGQEARLRCSPMKGHSHVYWYRQLPEEGLKFMVYLQKENIIDESGMPKERFSAEFPKEGPSILRIQQVVRGDSAAYFCASSPQLATTYEQYFGPGTRLTVT.

The V gene is TRBV5-4, the J gene TRBJ2-2; TRBD2 is a possible D gene (5 bases). The CDR3 runs to 16 residues. Trimming pared 4 bases from V and 0 bases from J, leaving 13 bases between. CDR1 and CDR2 (germline): SGHNT, YYREEE (reference sequence). CDR3 DNA: TGTGCCAGCAGCCGCGGGCTCTCCCCGAACACCGGGGAGCTGTTTTTT. Translating it yields CASSRGLSPNTGELFF. The full variable domain, its missing parts supplied by reference TRBV5-4 and TRBJ2-2, is ETGVTQSPTHLIKTRGQQVTLRCSSQSGHNTVSWYQQALGQGPQFIFQYYREEENGRGNFPPRFSGLQFPNYSSELNVNALELDDSALYLCASSRGLSPNTGELFFGEGSRLTVL.

This chain connects TRBV7-3 to TRBJ1-1, with D possibly TRBD1 on 6 matching bases. The CDR3 is 13 amino acids. V was pared by 5 bases and J by 7 bases, with 14 bases between. Looked up from germline, CDR1 is SGHTA and CDR2 is FQGTGA. CDR3 region: CASSANREGEAFF. The CDR3 nucleotides are TGTGCCAGCAGCGCTAACAGGGAGGGTGAAGCTTTCTTT.

J is TRBJ2-7 and V is TRBV6-1; D not certain. V dropped 1 base and J dropped 2 bases, with 9 bases sitting between them. The CDR3 is 14 residues long. Germline V gene data show CDR1 as MNHNS and CDR2 as SASEGT. In DNA form, the CDR3 reads TGTGCCAGCAGTGAAGGCTCAGGACCCTACGAGCAGTACTTC. It translates to CASSEGSGPYEQYF.

The chain is built from TRBV4-1 and TRBJ2-5, with D possibly TRBD2 on 5 matching bases. CDR3 size: 15 residues. The V end lost 0 bases, the J end lost 4 bases, and 12 bases lay between the germline ends. Germline V gene data show CDR1 as MGHRA and CDR2 as YSYEKL. This CDR3 is CASSQDPGKGETQYF. The DNA for the CDR3 is TGCGCCAGCAGCCAAGACCCCGGGAAGGGAGAGACCCAGTACTTC.

This clone was seen just once. The V call is TRBV5-1, the J call TRBJ1-2; D is unresolved. CDR3 size: 14 residues. Germline V gene lookup returns CDR1 SGHRS and CDR2 YFSETQ. Trimming cost V 3 bases and J 5 bases, with 14 bases left between them. This chain's CDR3 is CASSSDGGVYGYTF. The CDR3, as DNA: TGCGCCAGCAGCTCGGATGGAGGTGTTTATGGCTACACCTTC. The full variable domain, with the rest looked up from reference TRBV5-1 and TRBJ1-2, is KAGVTQTPRYLIKTRGQQVTLSCSPISGHRSVSWYQQTPGQGLQFLFEYFSETQRNKGNFPGRFSGRQFSNSRSEMNVSTLELGDSALYLCASSSDGGVYGYTFGSGTRLTVV.

This chain joins TRBV27 and TRBJ1-3, with 7 bases matching TRBD1. Trimming removed 7 bases from V and 0 bases from J; junction bases left unmatched: 6. Germline V lookup: CDR1 MNHEY, CDR2 SMNVEV (reference sequence). The CDR3 consists of 15 residues. CDR3: CASTPTGNSGNTIYF. The CDR3 DNA reads as TGTGCCAGCACCCCGACAGGGAACTCTGGAAACACCATATATTTT.